What follows is one T cell receptor (beta chain) and its context. The sample belongs to a study of shared clonotypes between healthy human individuals. V lost 5 bases, J lost 4 bases, and 5 bases stayed unmatched. Germline CDR1 is MGHDK and CDR2 is SYGVNS. This CDR3 has 14 residues. Only in-frame clones appear in the TCRdb table, and some are missing; sequencing was by immunoSEQ multiplex PCR. The sample consists of approximately 340,000 clones, roughly 70% of them appearing once. Sample: memory CD4+ T cells sorted from blood. Subset noted: CD45RA-negative fraction. The chain uses TRBV25-1 and TRBJ1-2; 9 bases are shared with TRBD1. This TCR came from a man in his thirties or forties in good health. The chain's CDR3 is CASSPWDRVYGYTF. DNA for the CDR3: TGTGCCAGCAGTCCATGGGACAGGGTCTATGGCTACACCTTC.